This T cell receptor beta chain originates from a study of spatial heterogeneity in lung cancer. On the study more broadly: Median follow-up for sequenced PBMC samples was two to three years after resection, when such samples existed.

This CDR3 contains 13 residues. In germline, CDR1 is SEHNR, CDR2 FQNEAQ (reference sequence). Trimming cost V 2 bases and J 3 bases, with 8 bases left between them. Specified time point: blood at routine non-recurrence follow-up after resection. Individually, TCR cDNA molecules were each labelled with a unique molecular identifier. TCRdb reprocessed the 5' RACE reads via MiXCR and lists one record per CDR3 protein. Here the sample spans around 98,000 distinct CDR3 sequences, around 19% being singletons. The input for sequencing was PBMCs, taken at follow-up. The chain carries TRBV7-9 and TRBJ2-7, with a possible D match to TRBD1 (5 bases). This clonotype was obtained from a male donor with early-stage non-small cell lung cancer. The CDR3 DNA follows: TGTGCCAGCAGCTTATCAGGGATCTACGAGCAGTACTTC. Protein sequence: CASSLSGIYEQYF.